The clone carrying this T cell receptor (beta chain) was counted many times. This sample was included in a study of early T cells in non-severe SARS-CoV-2 infection. The overall study: The input, bulk RNA from unsorted whole blood, was sequenced, and chains were unpaired.

The CDR3 spans 16 residues. The germline V gene has CDR1 DFQATT and CDR2 SNEGSKA (reference sequence). The J segment lost 4 bases and the V segment lost 0 bases, leaving 12 bases of the junction unmatched. Unique molecular identifiers were attached to individual cDNA molecules. TCRdb fed the 5' RACE reads into MiXCR, producing one record per CDR3 protein. The sample lists tens of thousands of distinct CDR3 sequences, around 5.6% occurring once. This sequence originates from an adult who was a healthcare worker with PCR-confirmed SARS-CoV-2 infection or an uninfected control (not recorded which). The sample taken for sequencing was whole blood. The chain has TRBV20-1 and TRBJ2-7, with 7 nucleotides matching TRBD2. The CDR3 sequence: CSAREASGNLVYEQYF. In DNA, the CDR3 is TGCAGTGCTAGAGAGGCGAGCGGGAATCTCGTGTACGAGCAGTACTTC.